The 9 T cell receptor beta chains below were found in one sample sequenced in a study of regulatory T cells in long-lasting Graves disease. CDR3-region Arm-PCR and iRepertoire HTBI primers produced the TCR beta libraries. TCRdb reprocessed the multiplex PCR reads via MiXCR and lists one record per CDR3 protein. The table shows 530,000 or so distinct CDR3 sequences, with around 15% occurring only once. Time point indicated: newly diagnosed GD, antithyroid drugs for less than 3 months. Following extraction of RNA from PBMCs, that RNA was used to make the TCR library. In addition, the sample was reused for a study of T cells in Graves' hyperthyroidism and ophthalmopathy.

Sequenced material: peripheral blood mononuclear cells (PBMCs), taken at new diagnosis, from a patient treated with antithyroid drugs. The receptors shown here come from a man aged 18 to 30 with Graves disease.

This clonotype was detected many times. CDR3 loop: CAISESGGAHQPQHF. In DNA form, the CDR3 reads TGTGCCATCAGTGAGTCAGGGGGCGCGCACCAGCCCCAGCATTTT. The rearrangement uses TRBV10-3 and TRBJ1-5; the match to TRBD1 covers 7 bases. The junction had 6 bases not matched to a gene; V was cut back by 0 bases and J by 7 bases. Germline CDR1 is ENHRY and CDR2 is SYGVKD. The CDR3 is 15 amino acids.

This sequence joins TRBV9 and TRBJ2-6, with TRBD2 matching 7 bases. Germline loops: CDR1 SGDLS, CDR2 YYNGEE. The CDR3 spans 15 residues. V was pared by 4 bases and J by 2 bases, with 3 bases of the junction left unmatched. The CDR3: CASSTSGTGANVLTF. The DNA for the CDR3 is TGTGCCAGCAGCACAAGCGGGACTGGGGCCAACGTCCTGACTTTC.

The sample holds a few counts of this clonotype. The rearrangement joins TRBV4-1 to TRBJ1-5; possible D gene TRBD1, 5 bases. In germline, CDR1 is MGHRA, CDR2 YSYEKL. The V gene lost 0 bases and the J gene lost 5 bases, with 26 bases spanning the gap. This CDR3 is built from 20 residues. CDR3: CASSQDLLRLRGEAYQPQHF. The DNA for the CDR3 is TGCGCCAGCAGCCAAGATCTTCTCCGGTTGCGAGGGGAGGCCTATCAGCCCCAGCATTTT.

Details on this clonotype: It may be a read error: a sequence one base away is much more abundant. J is TRBJ1-5 and V is TRBV28; perhaps TRBD1 as D (6 bases). The germline gives CDR1 MDHEN, CDR2 SYDVKM. V was cut by 5 bases and J by 5 bases, with 19 bases left in between. CDR3 length equals 16 residues. The CDR3 DNA is TGTGCCAGCAGTAAGTGGGACATGGGGCCTTATCAGCCCCAGCATTTT. This codes for CASSKWDMGPYQPQHF.

This clonotype has at least ten counts. The chain uses TRBV27 and TRBJ2-2; no clear D gene. CDR1 is MNHEY, CDR2 SMNVEV, per germline (reference sequence). This CDR3 is built from 15 residues. V lost 4 bases and J 0 bases, leaving 9 bases between the germline ends. CDR3 bases: TGTGCCAGCAGTTGGCAGGCCGCGAACACCGGGGAGCTGTTTTTT. It translates to CASSWQAANTGELFF.

Ten or more counts support this clonotype. V and J are TRBV30 and TRBJ2-5, with 8 bases fitting TRBD2. V shed 2 bases, J shed 0 bases, and the junction held 5 bases outside the gene matches. The germline V gene has CDR1 GTSNPN and CDR2 SVGIG (reference sequence). This CDR3 is built from 15 residues. CDR3 DNA: TGTGCCTGGAGTCATAGCGGGACCTACCAAGAGACCCAGTACTTC. Amino acids: CAWSHSGTYQETQYF.

Only a few counts were recorded for this clonotype. This chain joins TRBV4-1 and TRBJ2-7; D is unresolved. V was pared by 1 base and J by 3 bases, with 10 bases between. Germline CDR1 reads MGHRA; CDR2 reads YSYEKL. The CDR3 covers 14 residues. DNA for the CDR3: TGCGCCAGCAGCCAAGTTGGCTTACTCTACGAGCAGTACTTC. This translates into CASSQVGLLYEQYF.

The chain combines TRBV20-1 with TRBJ2-3; D is perhaps TRBD2 (6 bases). With 5 bases removed from V and 2 bases from J, the gap between germline ends came to 11 bases. This CDR3 is built from 13 residues. Per germline, CDR1 DFQATT and CDR2 SNEGSKA (reference sequence). CDR3 region: CSAGRSPTDTQYF. The CDR3 bases are TGCAGTGCTGGGAGGTCCCCCACAGATACGCAGTATTTT.

There are many counts of this clonotype. The CDR3 DNA is TGTGCCAGCAGCCAAGAACCCCTGGGGTGGAATGAGCAGTTCTTC. Its translation is CASSQEPLGWNEQFF. The genes are TRBV3-1 and TRBJ2-1, with unresolved D. The CDR3 consists of 15 residues. Trimming cost V 0 bases and J 7 bases, with 13 bases left between them. Germline CDR1 reads LGHDT; CDR2 reads YNNKEL (reference sequence).